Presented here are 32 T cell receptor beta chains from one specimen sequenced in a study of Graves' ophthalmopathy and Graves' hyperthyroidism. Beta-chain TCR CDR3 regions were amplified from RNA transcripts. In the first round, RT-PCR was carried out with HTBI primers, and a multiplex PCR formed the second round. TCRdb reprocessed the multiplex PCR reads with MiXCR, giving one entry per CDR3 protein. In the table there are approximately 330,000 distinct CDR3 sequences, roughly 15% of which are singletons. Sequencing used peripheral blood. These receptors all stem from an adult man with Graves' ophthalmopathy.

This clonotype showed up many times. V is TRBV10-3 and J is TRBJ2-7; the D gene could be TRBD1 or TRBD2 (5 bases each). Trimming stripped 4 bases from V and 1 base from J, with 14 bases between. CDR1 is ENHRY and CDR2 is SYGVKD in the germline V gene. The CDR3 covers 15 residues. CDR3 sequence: CAISAGAAESYEQYF. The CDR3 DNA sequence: TGTGCCATCAGTGCCGGGGCGGCGGAATCCTACGAGCAGTACTTC.

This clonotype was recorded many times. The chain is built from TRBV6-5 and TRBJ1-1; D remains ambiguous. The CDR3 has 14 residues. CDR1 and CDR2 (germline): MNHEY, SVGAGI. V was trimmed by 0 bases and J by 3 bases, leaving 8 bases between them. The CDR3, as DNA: TGTGCCAGCAGTTACTCCTTATACTACACTGAAGCTTTCTTT. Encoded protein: CASSYSLYYTEAFF.

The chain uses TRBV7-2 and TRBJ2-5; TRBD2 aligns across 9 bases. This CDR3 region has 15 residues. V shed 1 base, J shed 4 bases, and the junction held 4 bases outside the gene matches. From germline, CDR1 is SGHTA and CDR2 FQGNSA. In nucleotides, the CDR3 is TGTGCCAGCAGCTTAGGACTAGCGGATCGAGAGACCCAGTACTTC. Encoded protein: CASSLGLADRETQYF.

DNA of the CDR3: TGTGCCAGCAGTTTCGGGACAAAGAATTCACCCCTCCACTTT. Encoded protein: CASSFGTKNSPLHF. V gene TRBV6-2 or TRBV6-3 combines with J gene TRBJ1-6, with a possible D match to TRBD1 (6 bases). The V gene's germline CDR1 is MNHEY and CDR2 SVGEGT. The CDR3 has 14 amino acids. V was cut by 4 bases and J by 7 bases, with 11 bases left in between.

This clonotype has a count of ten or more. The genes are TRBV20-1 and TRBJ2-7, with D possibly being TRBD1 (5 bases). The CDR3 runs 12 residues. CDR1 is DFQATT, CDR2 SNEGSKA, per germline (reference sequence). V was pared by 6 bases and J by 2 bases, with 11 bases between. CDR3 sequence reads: CSAAKTAYEQYF. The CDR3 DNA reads TGCAGTGCAGCAAAGACAGCCTACGAGCAGTACTTC.

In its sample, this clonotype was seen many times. CDR3 DNA: TGTGCCAGCAGTGAATACGTGAACACCGGGGAGCTGTTTTTT. Translating it yields CASSEYVNTGELFF. The V call is TRBV2, the J call TRBJ2-2; no reliable D call. CDR3 size: 14 residues. Trimming stripped 2 bases from V and 1 base from J, with 5 bases between. Germline CDR1 reads SNHLY; CDR2 reads FYNNEI.

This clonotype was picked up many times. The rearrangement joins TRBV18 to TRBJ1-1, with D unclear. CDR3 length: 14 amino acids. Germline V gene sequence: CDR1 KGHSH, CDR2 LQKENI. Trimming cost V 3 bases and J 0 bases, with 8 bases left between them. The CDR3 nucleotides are TGTGCCAGCTCACCTCTTTCCGTGAACACTGAAGCTTTCTTT. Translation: CASSPLSVNTEAFF.

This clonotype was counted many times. The CDR3: CASREGYQIGSYEQYF. The CDR3 DNA reads as TGTGCCAGCAGGGAAGGGTATCAAATCGGCTCCTACGAGCAGTACTTC. The chain employs TRBV6-2 or TRBV6-3 and TRBJ2-7, with D unresolved. From germline, CDR1 is MNHEY and CDR2 SVGEGT. V lost 6 bases, J lost 0 bases, and 18 bases lay in between. CDR3 length: 16 amino acids.

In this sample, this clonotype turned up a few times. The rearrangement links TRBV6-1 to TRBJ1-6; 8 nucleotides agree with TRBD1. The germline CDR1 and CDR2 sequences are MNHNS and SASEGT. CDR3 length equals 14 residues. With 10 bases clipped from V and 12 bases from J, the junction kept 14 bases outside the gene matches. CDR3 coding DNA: TGTGCCACCAACGGACAGGGAGTGGGATTACCCCTCCACTTT. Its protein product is CATNGQGVGLPLHF.

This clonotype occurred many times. The CDR3: CASSLRRDGTGAFF. As DNA, the CDR3 is TGTGCCAGCAGCCTACGAAGGGACGGTACCGGAGCTTTCTTT. The chain recombines TRBV12-3 or TRBV12-4 with TRBJ1-1, with a possible D match to TRBD1 (5 bases). CDR3 size: 14 residues. With 6 bases removed from V and 10 bases from J, the gap between germline ends came to 21 bases.

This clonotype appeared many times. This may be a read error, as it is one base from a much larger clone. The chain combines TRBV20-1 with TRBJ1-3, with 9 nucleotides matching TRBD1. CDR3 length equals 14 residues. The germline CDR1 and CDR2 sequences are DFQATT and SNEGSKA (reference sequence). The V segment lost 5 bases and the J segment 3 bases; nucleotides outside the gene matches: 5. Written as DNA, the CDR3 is TGCAGTGCTTGGGGGACAGGGCTTGGAAACACCATATATTTT. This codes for CSAWGTGLGNTIYF.

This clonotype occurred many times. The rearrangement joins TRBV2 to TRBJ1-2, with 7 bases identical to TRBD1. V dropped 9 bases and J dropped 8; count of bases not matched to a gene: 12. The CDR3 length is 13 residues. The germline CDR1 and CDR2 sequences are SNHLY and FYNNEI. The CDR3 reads CASSAQGFSGYTF. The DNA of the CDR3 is TGTGCCAGTAGCGCACAGGGGTTCTCGGGCTACACCTTC.

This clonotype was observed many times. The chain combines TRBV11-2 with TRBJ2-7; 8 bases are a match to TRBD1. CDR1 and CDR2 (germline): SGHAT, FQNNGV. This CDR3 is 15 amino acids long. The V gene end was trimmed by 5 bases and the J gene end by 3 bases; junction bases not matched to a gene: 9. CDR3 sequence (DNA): TGTGCCAGCAGCCCGCCGGCCAGGGGGCTCTACGAGCAGTACTTC. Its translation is CASSPPARGLYEQYF.

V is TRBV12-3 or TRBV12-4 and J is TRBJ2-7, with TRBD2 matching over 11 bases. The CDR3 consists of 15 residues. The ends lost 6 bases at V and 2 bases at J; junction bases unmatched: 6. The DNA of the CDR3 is TGTGCCAGCAGCTCAGGACTAGCGGGCCCCTACGAGCAGTACTTC. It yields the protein CASSSGLAGPYEQYF.

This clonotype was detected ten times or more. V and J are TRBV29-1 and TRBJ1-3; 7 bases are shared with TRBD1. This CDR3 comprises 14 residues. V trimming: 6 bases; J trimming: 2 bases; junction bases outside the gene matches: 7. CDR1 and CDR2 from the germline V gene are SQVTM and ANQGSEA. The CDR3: CSVRQGTPGNTIYF. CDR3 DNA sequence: TGCAGCGTCCGACAGGGAACCCCTGGAAACACCATATATTTT. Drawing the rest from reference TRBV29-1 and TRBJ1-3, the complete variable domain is SAVISQKPSRDICQRGTSLTIQCQVDSQVTMMFWYRQQPGQSLTLIATANQGSEATYESGFVIDKFPISRPNLTFSTLTVSNMSPEDSSIYLCSVRQGTPGNTIYFGEGSWLTVV.

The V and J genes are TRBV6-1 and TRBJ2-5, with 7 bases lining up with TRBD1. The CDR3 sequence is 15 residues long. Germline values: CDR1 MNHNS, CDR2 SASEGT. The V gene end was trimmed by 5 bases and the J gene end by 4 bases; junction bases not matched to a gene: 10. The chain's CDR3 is CASSPGTANLETQYF. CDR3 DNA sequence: TGTGCCAGCAGTCCCGGGACAGCGAATCTAGAGACCCAGTACTTC.

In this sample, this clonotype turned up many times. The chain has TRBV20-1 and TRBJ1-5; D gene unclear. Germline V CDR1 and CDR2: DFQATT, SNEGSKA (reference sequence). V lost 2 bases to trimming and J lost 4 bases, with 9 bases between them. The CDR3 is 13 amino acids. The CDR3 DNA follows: TGCAGTGCTAGACCAGATGGGAATCAGCCCCAGCATTTT. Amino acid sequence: CSARPDGNQPQHF.

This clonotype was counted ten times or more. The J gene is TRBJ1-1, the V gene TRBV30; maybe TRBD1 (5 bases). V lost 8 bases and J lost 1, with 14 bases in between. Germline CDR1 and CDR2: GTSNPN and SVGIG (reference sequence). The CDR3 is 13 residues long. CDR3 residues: CARSREGNTEAFF. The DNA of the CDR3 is TGTGCCAGATCCAGGGAGGGGAACACTGAAGCTTTCTTT. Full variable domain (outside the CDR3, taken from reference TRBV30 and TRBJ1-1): SQTIHQWPATLVQPVGSPLSLECTVEGTSNPNLYWYRQAAGRGLQLLFYSVGIGQISSEVPQNLSASRPQDRQFILSSKKLLLSDSGFYLCARSREGNTEAFFGQGTRLTVV.

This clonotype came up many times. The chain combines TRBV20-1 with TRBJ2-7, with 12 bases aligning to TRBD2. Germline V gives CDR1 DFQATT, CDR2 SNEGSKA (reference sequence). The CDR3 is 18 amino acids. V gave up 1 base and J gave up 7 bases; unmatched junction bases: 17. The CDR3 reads CSARAVRATSGGPWEQYF. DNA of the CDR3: TGCAGTGCTAGAGCGGTGCGGGCGACTAGCGGGGGCCCGTGGGAGCAGTACTTC.

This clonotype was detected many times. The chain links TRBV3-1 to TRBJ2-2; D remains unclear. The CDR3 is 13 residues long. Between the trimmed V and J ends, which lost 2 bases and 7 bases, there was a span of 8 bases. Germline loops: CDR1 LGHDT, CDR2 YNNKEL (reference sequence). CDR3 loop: CASSQLVRGELFF. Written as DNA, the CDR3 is TGTGCCAGCAGCCAACTAGTTCGCGGGGAGCTGTTTTTT.

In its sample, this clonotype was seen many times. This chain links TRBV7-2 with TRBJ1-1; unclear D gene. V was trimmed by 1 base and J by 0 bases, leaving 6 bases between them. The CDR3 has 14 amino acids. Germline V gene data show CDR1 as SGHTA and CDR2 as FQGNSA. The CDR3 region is CASSLEPMNTEAFF. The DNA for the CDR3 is TGTGCCAGCAGCTTAGAGCCGATGAACACTGAAGCTTTCTTT. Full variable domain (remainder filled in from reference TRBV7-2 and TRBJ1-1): GAGVSQSPSNKVTEKGKDVELRCDPISGHTALYWYRQSLGQGLEFLIYFQGNSAPDKSGLPSDRFSAERTGGSVSTLTIQRTQQEDSAVYLCASSLEPMNTEAFFGQGTRLTVV.

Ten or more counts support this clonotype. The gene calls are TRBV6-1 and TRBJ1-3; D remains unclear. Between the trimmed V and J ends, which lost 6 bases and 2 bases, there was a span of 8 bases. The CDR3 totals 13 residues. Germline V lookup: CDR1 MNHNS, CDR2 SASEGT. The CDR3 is CASSDGAGNTIYF. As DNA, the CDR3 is TGTGCCAGCAGCGACGGAGCTGGAAACACCATATATTTT.

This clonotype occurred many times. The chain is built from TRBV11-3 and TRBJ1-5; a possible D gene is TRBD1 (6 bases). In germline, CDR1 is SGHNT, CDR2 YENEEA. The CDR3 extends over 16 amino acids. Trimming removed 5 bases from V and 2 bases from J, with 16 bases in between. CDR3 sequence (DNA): TGTGCCAGCAGCCTACAAACAGGGAGGGGCAATCAGCCCCAGCATTTT. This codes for CASSLQTGRGNQPQHF.

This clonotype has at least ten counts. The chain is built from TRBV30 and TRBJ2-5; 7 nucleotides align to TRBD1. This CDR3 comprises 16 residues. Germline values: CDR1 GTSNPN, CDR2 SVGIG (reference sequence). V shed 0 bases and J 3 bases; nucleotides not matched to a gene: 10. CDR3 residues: CAWSVPPTGAKETQYF. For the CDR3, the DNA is TGTGCCTGGAGTGTTCCCCCCACAGGGGCCAAAGAGACCCAGTACTTC.

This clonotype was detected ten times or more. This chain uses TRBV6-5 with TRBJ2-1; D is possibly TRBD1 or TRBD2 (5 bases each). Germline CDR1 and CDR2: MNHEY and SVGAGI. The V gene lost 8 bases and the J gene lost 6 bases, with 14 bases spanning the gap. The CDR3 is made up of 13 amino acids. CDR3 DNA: TGTGCCAGCGGGGTTGGGGGTGGCAATGAGCAGTTCTTC. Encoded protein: CASGVGGGNEQFF.

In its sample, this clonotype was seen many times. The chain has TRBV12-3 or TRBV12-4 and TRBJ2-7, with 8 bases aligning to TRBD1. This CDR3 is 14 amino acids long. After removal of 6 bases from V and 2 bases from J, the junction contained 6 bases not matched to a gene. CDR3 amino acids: CASRDDRGAYEQYF. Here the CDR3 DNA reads TGTGCCAGCAGGGACGACAGGGGCGCCTACGAGCAGTACTTC.

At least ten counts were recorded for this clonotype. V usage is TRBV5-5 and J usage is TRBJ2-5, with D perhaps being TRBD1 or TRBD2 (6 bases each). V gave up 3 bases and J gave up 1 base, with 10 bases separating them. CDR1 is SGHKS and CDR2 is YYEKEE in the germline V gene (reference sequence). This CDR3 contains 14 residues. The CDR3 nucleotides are TGTGCCAGCAGCTGGGGGGCCGCCCAAGAGACCCAGTACTTC. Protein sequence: CASSWGAAQETQYF.

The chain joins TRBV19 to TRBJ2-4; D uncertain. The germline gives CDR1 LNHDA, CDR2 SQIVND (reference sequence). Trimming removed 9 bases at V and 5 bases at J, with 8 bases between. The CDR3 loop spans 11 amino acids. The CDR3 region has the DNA TGTGCCAGAGCCCGAGAAAACATTCAGTACTTC. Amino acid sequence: CARARENIQYF.

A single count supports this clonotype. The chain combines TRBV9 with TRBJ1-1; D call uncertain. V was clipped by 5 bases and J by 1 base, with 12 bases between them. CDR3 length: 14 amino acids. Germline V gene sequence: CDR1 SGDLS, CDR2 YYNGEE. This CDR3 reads CASSPTVQNTEAFF. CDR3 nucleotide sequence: TGTGCCAGCAGTCCCACGGTGCAGAACACTGAAGCTTTCTTT. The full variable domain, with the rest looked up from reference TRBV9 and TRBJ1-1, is DSGVTQTPKHLITATGQRVTLRCSPRSGDLSVYWYQQSLDQGLQFLIQYYNGEERAKGNILERFSAQQFPDLHSELNLSSLELGDSALYFCASSPTVQNTEAFFGQGTRLTVV.

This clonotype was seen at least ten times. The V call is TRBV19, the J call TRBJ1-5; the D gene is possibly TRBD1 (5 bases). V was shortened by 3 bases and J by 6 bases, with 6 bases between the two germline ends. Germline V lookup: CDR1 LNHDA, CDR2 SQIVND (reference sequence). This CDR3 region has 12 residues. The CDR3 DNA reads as TGTGCCAGTAGTATCGGGACTCAGCCCCAGCATTTT. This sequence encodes CASSIGTQPQHF.

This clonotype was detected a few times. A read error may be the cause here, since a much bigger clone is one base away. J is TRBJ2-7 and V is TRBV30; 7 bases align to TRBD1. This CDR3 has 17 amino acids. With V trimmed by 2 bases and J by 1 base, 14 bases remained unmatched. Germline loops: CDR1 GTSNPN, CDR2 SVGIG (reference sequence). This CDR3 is CAWSPYNLATGSYEQYF. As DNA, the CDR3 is TGTGCCTGGAGTCCATACAACCTCGCGACAGGGTCCTACGAGCAGTACTTC.

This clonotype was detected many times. The CDR3 DNA reads TGTGCCAGCGGTGTGGGGGGCCGGGATGGCTACACCTTC. It encodes CASGVGGRDGYTF. This chain uses TRBV2 with TRBJ1-2; the D gene is possibly TRBD1 (6 bases). CDR1 is SNHLY, CDR2 FYNNEI, per germline. The length of the CDR3 is 13 residues. Between the trimmed V and J ends, which lost 8 bases and 6 bases, there was a span of 16 bases.